The 27 T cell receptor beta chains listed next were all sequenced from one sample in a study of shared clonotypes between healthy human individuals. The protocol was immunoSEQ multiplex PCR, while the TCRdb copy is restricted to in-frame clones and leaves out a portion. The profile covers some 2,500,000 clones, with 90% to 95% appearing a single time and approximately 0.37% taken by the ten largest. Sequencing used naive CD4+ T cells from PBMCs. Subset: CD45RA+ positively selected. These receptors originate from a man younger than 35 in good health. Some clones in this sample may be carry-over from other donors' samples.

This clone has just one count. The chain recombines TRBV11-1 with TRBJ2-7; 7 bases are shared with TRBD2. J was trimmed by 0 bases and V by 0 bases; bases with no gene match: 2. Germline loops: CDR1 SGHAT, CDR2 FQDESV (reference sequence). The CDR3 totals 15 residues. CDR3 loop: CASSLAGTNSYEQYF. The CDR3 bases are TGTGCCAGCAGCTTAGCCGGGACTAACTCCTACGAGCAGTACTTC.

This clone was observed a single time. This rearrangement joins TRBV6-6 to TRBJ2-7, with D possibly being TRBD2 (6 bases). The CDR3 spans 15 residues. V was cut by 0 bases and J by 2 bases, with 11 bases left in between. Germline V lookup: CDR1 MNHNY, CDR2 SVGAGI (reference sequence). The DNA of the CDR3 is TGTGCCAGCAGTTACTCGCGGGACCCCACCTACGAGCAGTACTTC. This codes for CASSYSRDPTYEQYF.

V and J are TRBV21-1 and TRBJ2-1; TRBD2 is the table's D call and was not checked against the DNA. TRBV21-1 is noted as a pseudogene. The length of the CDR3 is 16 residues. The DNA for the CDR3 is TGTGCCAGCAGTATTTACACAGCGGGAGAAGTCAATGAGCAGTTCTTC. It specifies CASSIYTAGEVNEQFF.

This clone was counted a single time. The rearrangement uses TRBV5-1 and TRBJ2-7; 7 nucleotides agree with TRBD1. This CDR3 is built from 14 residues. Germline lookup yields CDR1 SGHRS and CDR2 YFSETQ. Unmatched junction bases numbered 7, after V lost 2 bases and J lost 5 bases. CDR3 amino acids: CASSLGRGNDEQYF. The CDR3 bases are TGCGCCAGCAGCTTAGGCAGGGGGAACGACGAGCAGTACTTC.

This chain connects TRBV5-4 to TRBJ2-3; 10 positions match TRBD2. The CDR3 contains 16 residues. V lost 0 bases to trimming and J lost 4 bases; unmatched junction nucleotides: 5. The germline V gene has CDR1 SGHNT and CDR2 YYREEE (reference sequence). CDR3 region: CASSLVLAGEADTQYF. CDR3 nucleotide sequence: TGTGCCAGCAGCTTGGTGCTAGCGGGAGAGGCAGATACGCAGTATTTT.

The chain has TRBV6-1 and TRBJ2-7; D is unresolved. Trimming took off 3 bases at V and 2 bases at J, with 8 bases between the two ends. Per the germline V gene, CDR1 is MNHNS and CDR2 is SASEGT. The CDR3 extends over 13 amino acids. The CDR3 loop reads CASSEQKAYEQYF. The CDR3 DNA reads as TGTGCCAGCAGTGAGCAGAAGGCCTACGAGCAGTACTTC.

The V call is TRBV27, the J call TRBJ1-1; 8 bases map to TRBD1. CDR1 MNHEY and CDR2 SMNVEV come from the germline V gene (reference sequence). The ends lost 4 bases at V and 0 bases at J; junction bases unmatched: 7. This CDR3 has 16 amino acids. The CDR3 DNA sequence: TGTGCCAGCAGTTCAACCGGGACAGGAGTGAACACTGAAGCTTTCTTT. This sequence encodes CASSSTGTGVNTEAFF.

A note on this clone: The same CDR3 is also encoded by other DNA sequences in this sample. The V gene is TRBV18, the J gene TRBJ2-7; TRBD1 matches 7 bases. This CDR3 comprises 14 residues. Germline trimming cut 4 bases from V and 0 bases from J; bases unmatched to any gene: 3. Germline CDR1 reads KGHSH; CDR2 reads LQKENI. The CDR3, as DNA: TGTGCCAGCTCACAGGCAGGGGGCTCCTACGAGCAGTACTTC. Protein product: CASSQAGGSYEQYF.

The rearrangement links TRBV28 to TRBJ1-1, with unresolved D. The V gene lost 6 bases and the J gene lost 2 bases, with 22 bases spanning the gap. Germline assignment: CDR1 MDHEN and CDR2 SYDVKM. The CDR3 runs 17 residues. CDR3 coding DNA: TGTGCCAGCAGCCTCTCTCAGACAAGGAGGCGCAACACTGAAGCTTTCTTT. Its translation: CASSLSQTRRRNTEAFF.

J is TRBJ2-7 and V is TRBV4-2, with 8 positions matching TRBD2. Germline CDR1 is LGHNA and CDR2 is YNFKEQ. This CDR3 is 14 amino acids long. V shed 2 bases and J 4 bases; nucleotides not matched to a gene: 4. The CDR3 region has the DNA TGTGCCAGCAGCCAAAAAACGGGAGGGTACGAGCAGTACTTC. Protein: CASSQKTGGYEQYF.

J is TRBJ2-7 and V is TRBV11-2; TRBD2 aligns across 9 bases. V lost 6 bases to trimming and J lost 4 bases; unmatched junction nucleotides: 16. Germline V gene data show CDR1 as SGHAT and CDR2 as FQNNGV. The CDR3 has 17 residues. For the CDR3, the DNA is TGTGCCAGCAGACTCCCGGGGGGCCTAGCGGGATTGTACGAGCAGTACTTC. Its protein is CASRLPGGLAGLYEQYF.

The chain couples TRBV13 to TRBJ2-1; no clear D. The CDR3 is 14 residues long. Germline assignment: CDR1 PRHDT and CDR2 FYEKMQ (reference sequence). Trimming left V 5 bases short and J 1 base short, with 9 bases between. The CDR3, as DNA: TGTGCCAGCAGCAGTACAGATTCCTACAATGAGCAGTTCTTC. It translates to CASSSTDSYNEQFF. The full variable domain, in which reference TRBV13 and TRBJ2-1 provide the parts outside the CDR3, is AAGVIQSPRHLIKEKRETATLKCYPIPRHDTVYWYQQGPGQDPQFLISFYEKMQSDKGSIPDRFSAQQFSDYHSELNMSSLELGDSALYFCASSSTDSYNEQFFGPGTRLTVL.

V gene TRBV5-6 combines with J gene TRBJ2-5; either TRBD1 or TRBD2 may supply D (5 bases each). Looked up from germline, CDR1 is SGHDT and CDR2 is YYEEEE. The CDR3 length is 13 residues. V was shortened by 4 bases and J by 7 bases, with 14 bases between the two germline ends. CDR3 sequence: CASSTPTGATQYF. The CDR3, as DNA: TGTGCCAGCAGCACCCCAACCGGGGCGACCCAGTACTTC.

J is TRBJ2-5 and V is TRBV7-6, with D uncertain. CDR3 length: 15 residues. V lost 2 bases, J lost 5 bases, and 15 bases lay in between. Germline V CDR1 and CDR2: SGHVS, FNYEAQ. The DNA of the CDR3 is TGTGCCAGCAGCTTAAATTTTGGGTTTGTTGAGACCCAGTACTTC. It translates to CASSLNFGFVETQYF.

The rearrangement links TRBV28 to TRBJ2-1, with 12 bases that match TRBD2. The germline V gene has CDR1 MDHEN and CDR2 SYDVKM. CDR3 length: 15 amino acids. V trimming: 1 base; J trimming: 15 bases; junction bases outside the gene matches: 10. CDR3 in amino acids: CASSLSGLAGGHGFF. CDR3 DNA: TGTGCCAGCAGTTTATCGGGGCTAGCGGGAGGGCACGGGTTCTTC.

V gene TRBV5-4 combines with J gene TRBJ2-3; D uncertain. The CDR3 has 14 amino acids. V was shortened by 4 bases and J by 2 bases, with 11 bases between the two germline ends. Germline V gene data show CDR1 as SGHNT and CDR2 as YYREEE (reference sequence). CDR3 sequence (DNA): TGTGCCAGCAGCCTTCAGAGTTACACAGATACGCAGTATTTT. Translation gives CASSLQSYTDTQYF.

This sequence joins TRBV18 and TRBJ2-5, with 11 positions matching TRBD2. CDR1 KGHSH and CDR2 LQKENI come from the germline V gene. The CDR3 is made up of 15 amino acids. J was trimmed by 5 bases and V by 6 bases; bases with no gene match: 8. The CDR3 sequence is CASSLLAGGYETQYF. The CDR3, as DNA: TGTGCCAGCTCCCTTCTAGCGGGAGGTTACGAGACCCAGTACTTC.

The chain combines TRBV27 with TRBJ2-3; 7 nucleotides agree with TRBD2. Germline lookup yields CDR1 MNHEY and CDR2 SMNVEV (reference sequence). The CDR3 sequence is 16 residues long. With 8 bases clipped from V and 6 bases from J, the junction kept 17 bases outside the gene matches. The CDR3 region is CASLYGGGDLLDTQYF. The CDR3 DNA is TGTGCCAGCCTCTATGGGGGGGGAGACCTGCTGGATACGCAGTATTTT.

The genes are TRBV5-4 and TRBJ2-3; D is tentatively TRBD1 or TRBD2 (5 bases each). The V end was cut by 0 bases, the J end by 2 bases, with 13 bases between. The CDR3 length is 16 residues. The V gene's germline CDR1 is SGHNT and CDR2 YYREEE (reference sequence). CDR3: CASSLVGTRTTDTQYF. CDR3 bases: TGTGCCAGCAGCTTGGTAGGGACCCGGACCACAGATACGCAGTATTTT.

The chain recombines TRBV7-8 with TRBJ2-3; TRBD2 matches at 9 bases. Trimming took 5 bases from V and 4 from J; bases not matched to a gene: 10. Germline V CDR1 and CDR2: SGHVS, FQNEAQ. The CDR3 loop spans 16 amino acids. This CDR3 is CASSPQAGGRADTQYF. In DNA, the CDR3 is TGTGCCAGCAGCCCTCAAGCGGGAGGCCGGGCAGATACGCAGTATTTT.

The chain employs TRBV6-1 and TRBJ2-3, with 8 bases matching TRBD2. CDR3 length equals 15 residues. The V gene end was trimmed by 6 bases and the J gene end by 0 bases; junction bases not matched to a gene: 5. Germline values: CDR1 MNHNS, CDR2 SASEGT. The CDR3 sequence is CASREGLGSTDTQYF. In DNA form, the CDR3 reads TGTGCCAGCAGGGAGGGACTAGGTAGCACAGATACGCAGTATTTT.

The chain employs TRBV14 and TRBJ1-3; D is unclear. Per germline, CDR1 SGHDN and CDR2 FVKESK. This CDR3 contains 15 residues. V lost 3 bases, J lost 2 bases, and 11 bases lay in between. The CDR3 DNA follows: TGTGCCAGCAGCCATAATTTCGGGACTGGAAACACCATATATTTT. Translation gives CASSHNFGTGNTIYF.

The chain is built from TRBV18 and TRBJ1-4; D unclear. The CDR3 has 13 amino acids. Germline V gene data show CDR1 as KGHSH and CDR2 as LQKENI. Trimming took off 3 bases at V and 6 bases at J, with 8 bases between the two ends. The CDR3 sequence is CASSPGSDEKLFF. The CDR3 region has the DNA TGTGCCAGCTCACCGGGCAGTGATGAAAAACTGTTTTTT. Full variable domain (remainder filled in from reference TRBV18 and TRBJ1-4): NAGVMQNPRHLVRRRGQEARLRCSPMKGHSHVYWYRQLPEEGLKFMVYLQKENIIDESGMPKERFSAEFPKEGPSILRIQQVVRGDSAAYFCASSPGSDEKLFFGSGTQLSVL.

Remarks on this clone: This sample also contains other DNA sequences that code for the same CDR3. The chain carries TRBV5-4 and TRBJ2-2; 7 nucleotides line up with TRBD1. This CDR3 has 14 residues. The germline V gene encodes CDR1 SGHNT and CDR2 YYREEE (reference sequence). Unmatched junction bases numbered 2, after V lost 4 bases and J lost 2 bases. The CDR3 DNA reads as TGTGCCAGCAGCCCAGGGGGTAACACCGGGGAGCTGTTTTTT. This sequence encodes CASSPGGNTGELFF.

This clone was picked up one time. The rearrangement uses TRBV7-2 and TRBJ2-7; D ambiguous. The germline V and J ends were trimmed by 5 bases and 6 bases, with 8 bases remaining between them. The germline V gene encodes CDR1 SGHTA and CDR2 FQGNSA. The CDR3 is made up of 11 amino acids. Written as DNA, the CDR3 is TGTGCCAGCAGCCCTCGCTCCGAGCAGTACTTC. This gives the protein CASSPRSEQYF.

A single count supports this clone. The chain combines TRBV29-1 with TRBJ2-5, with 9 positions matching TRBD1. The J segment lost 5 bases and the V segment lost 7 bases, leaving 5 bases of the junction unmatched. Germline V gene sequence: CDR1 SQVTM, CDR2 ANQGSEA. This CDR3 region has 12 residues. The chain's CDR3 is CSATGTGETQYF. The DNA for the CDR3 is TGCAGCGCTACAGGGACAGGGGAGACCCAGTACTTC.

Comment on this clone: At the DNA level, this CDR3 is encoded by other sequences in the same sample as well. This chain connects TRBV5-1 to TRBJ1-4; D is ambiguous. The germline CDR1 and CDR2 sequences are SGHRS and YFSETQ. V was clipped by 0 bases and J by 0 bases, with 3 bases between them. The CDR3 contains 14 residues. The CDR3 sequence is CASSLVATNEKLFF. The CDR3 DNA reads as TGCGCCAGCAGCTTGGTCGCAACTAATGAAAAACTGTTTTTT. The full variable domain, completed using reference TRBV5-1 and TRBJ1-4, is KAGVTQTPRYLIKTRGQQVTLSCSPISGHRSVSWYQQTPGQGLQFLFEYFSETQRNKGNFPGRFSGRQFSNSRSEMNVSTLELGDSALYLCASSLVATNEKLFFGSGTQLSVL.